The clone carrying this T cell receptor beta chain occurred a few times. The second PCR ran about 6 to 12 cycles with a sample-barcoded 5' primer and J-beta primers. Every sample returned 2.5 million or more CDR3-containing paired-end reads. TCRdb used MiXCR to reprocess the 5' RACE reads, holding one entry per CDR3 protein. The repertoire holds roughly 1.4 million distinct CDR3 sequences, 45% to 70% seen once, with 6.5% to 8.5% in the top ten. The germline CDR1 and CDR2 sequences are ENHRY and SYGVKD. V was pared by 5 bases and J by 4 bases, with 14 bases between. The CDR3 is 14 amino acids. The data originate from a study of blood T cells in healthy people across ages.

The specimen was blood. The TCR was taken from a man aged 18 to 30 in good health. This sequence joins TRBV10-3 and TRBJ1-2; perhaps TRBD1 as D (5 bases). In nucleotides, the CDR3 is TGTGCCATCAGTCCGACAGTCTTTGGCTATGGCTACACCTTC. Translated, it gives CAISPTVFGYGYTF.